What follows are 5 T cell receptor beta chains derived from one specimen sequenced in a study of T cells after yellow fever vaccination. One entry per CDR3 protein, called by TCRdb with MiXCR from the 5' RACE reads. Among 25,000 or so distinct CDR3 sequences listed, approximately 4.2% were seen once. Sequencing was performed on PBMCs, either bulk or a sorted T-cell subset (CD4+, CD8+, memory, or dextramer-sorted; not recorded which), taken on the day of the yellow fever booster vaccination. The origin of the receptors is a man aged 18 to 29 who received the YFV17D yellow fever vaccine.

This clonotype was seen many times. The chain employs TRBV11-2 and TRBJ2-6, with D uncertain. V lost 5 bases, J lost 0 bases, and 8 bases lay in between. The CDR3 consists of 15 residues. Per germline, CDR1 SGHAT and CDR2 FQNNGV. As DNA, the CDR3 is TGTGCCAGCAGCAGTCGGTCCTCTGGGGCCAACGTCCTGACTTTC. This encodes CASSSRSSGANVLTF.

A few counts support this clonotype. The gene calls are TRBV29-1 and TRBJ2-7, with D perhaps matching TRBD1 (5 bases). The germline gives CDR1 SQVTM, CDR2 ANQGSEA. CDR3 length: 12 amino acids. The V end lost 5 bases, the J end lost 11 bases, and 19 bases lay between the germline ends. This chain's CDR3 is CSVTLTQGSKYF. CDR3 nucleotide sequence: TGCAGCGTTACACTGACCCAGGGATCCAAGTACTTC.

The table lists this clonotype with many counts. This chain connects TRBV2 to TRBJ2-5; D possibly matches TRBD1 or TRBD2 (5 bases each). The V and J ends lost 3 bases and 7 bases respectively, with 12 bases between them. This CDR3 region has 13 residues. The germline gives CDR1 SNHLY, CDR2 FYNNEI. CDR3: CASSDGAAGTQYF. The CDR3 bases are TGTGCCAGCAGTGACGGGGCGGCGGGGACCCAGTACTTC. The entire variable domain, with the rest obtained from reference TRBV2 and TRBJ2-5, is as follows: EPEVTQTPSHQVTQMGQEVILRCVPISNHLYFYWYRQILGQKVEFLVSFYNNEISEKSEIFDDQFSVERPDGSNFTLKIRSTKLEDSAMYFCASSDGAAGTQYFGPGTRLLVL.

The sample holds many counts of this clonotype. The chain combines TRBV5-1 with TRBJ2-3; 7 positions match TRBD2. CDR3 length: 14 residues. The V and J ends lost 6 bases and 3 bases, in that order; junction bases with no gene match: 7. CDR1 and CDR2 from the germline V gene are SGHRS and YFSETQ. This CDR3 is CASIPAGETDTQYF. The CDR3 nucleotides read TGCGCCAGCATCCCTGCGGGGGAAACAGATACGCAGTATTTT. The full variable domain, its missing parts supplied by reference TRBV5-1 and TRBJ2-3, is KAGVTQTPRYLIKTRGQQVTLSCSPISGHRSVSWYQQTPGQGLQFLFEYFSETQRNKGNFPGRFSGRQFSNSRSEMNVSTLELGDSALYLCASIPAGETDTQYFGPGTRLTVL.

Many counts were recorded for this clonotype. V is TRBV5-1 and J is TRBJ2-7; 9 bases fit TRBD1. This CDR3 region has 16 residues. J was trimmed by 3 bases and V by 2 bases; bases with no gene match: 9. Germline V CDR1 and CDR2: SGHRS, YFSETQ. The CDR3 region has the DNA TGCGCCAGCAGCTTCGAACAGGGGGCAGTTATCTACGAGCAGTACTTC. Its protein product is CASSFEQGAVIYEQYF.